These T cell receptor beta chains were read from a single sample in a study of T cells in Graves' hyperthyroidism and ophthalmopathy. TCRdb analysed the multiplex PCR reads with MiXCR anew, one entry per CDR3 protein. Seen here are a few hundred thousand distinct CDR3 sequences, approximately 15% observed once, and the top ten hold 30% to 35%. Sequencing was carried out using blood. The receptors shown here come from a woman aged 25 to 39 with Graves' hyperthyroidism. CDR3s include the opening cysteine and the closing phenylalanine or tryptophan. The D gene is left open where the match is weak. Clone size is stated in some rows and not others, as once, few, many or a class when expanded.

clone_size	v_call	j_call	d_call	cdr3_aa	cdr3_nt
many	TRBV28	TRBJ2-7	NA	CASSFPDVLYEQYF	TGTGCCAGCAGTTTCCCCGACGTACTATACGAGCAGTACTTC
NA	TRBV7-8	TRBJ1-5	NA	CASSLEAGTVNQPQHF	TGTGCCAGCAGCTTAGAGGCAGGGACGGTCAATCAGCCCCAGCATTTT
many	TRBV5-1	TRBJ1-2	TRBD1	CASSFGAGGNYGYTF	TGCGCCAGCAGCTTTGGTGCAGGGGGCAACTATGGCTACACCTTC
NA	TRBV11-2	TRBJ1-1	NA	CASNLGGGTRSPTEAFF	TGTGCCAGCAACTTAGGTGGAGGTACACGGTCCCCCACTGAAGCTTTCTTT
many	TRBV3-1	TRBJ2-7	NA	CASSQVRGNEQYF	TGTGCCAGCAGCCAAGTTAGAGGGAACGAGCAGTACTTC
few	TRBV6-1	TRBJ1-6	NA	CASSTTSPGPGPLHF	TGTGCCAGCAGTACCACTTCTCCGGGGCCGGGACCCCTCCACTTT
few	TRBV28	TRBJ1-5	TRBD1	CASRQGGSNQPQHF	TGTGCCAGCAGACAGGGGGGTAGCAATCAGCCCCAGCATTTT
few	TRBV5-1	TRBJ1-1	NA	CASSLEGGEYTEAFF	TGCGCCAGCAGCTTGGAGGGGGGTGAGTACACTGAAGCTTTCTTT
few	TRBV3-1	TRBJ2-7	NA	CASSQDLGGPSYEQYF	TGTGCCAGCAGCCAAGATCTCGGGGGCCCCTCCTACGAGCAGTACTTC
many	TRBV10-3	TRBJ2-5	TRBD2	CAISEGTSGIQETQYF	TGTGCCATCAGTGAGGGGACTAGCGGGATACAAGAGACCCAGTACTTC
many	TRBV28	TRBJ2-1	TRBD2	CASSSPGLAGGSSYNEQFF	TGTGCCAGCAGTTCTCCGGGACTAGCGGGAGGAAGCTCCTACAATGAGCAGTTCTTC
few	TRBV11-2	TRBJ2-3	TRBD2	CASSLSGLATDTQYF	TGTGCCAGCAGCCTGTCAGGACTAGCGACAGATACGCAGTATTTT
NA	TRBV10-3	TRBJ2-6	TRBD1	CAITDRVGSGANVLTF	TGTGCCATCACCGACAGGGTAGGCTCTGGGGCCAACGTCCTGACTTTC
NA	TRBV5-1	TRBJ1-1	NA	CASSLGAEEAFF	TGCGCCAGCAGCTTGGGCGCGGAGGAAGCTTTCTTT
many	TRBV30	TRBJ2-3	NA	CAWSVYGDTQYF	TGTGCCTGGAGTGTATATGGAGATACGCAGTATTTT
many	TRBV5-1	TRBJ2-5	TRBD2	CASSFVAGVETQYF	TGCGCCAGCAGCTTTGTAGCGGGAGTGGAGACCCAGTACTTC
NA	TRBV9	TRBJ2-6	NA	CASSVRIGVSGANVLTF	TGTGCCAGCAGCGTAAGGATTGGGGTTTCTGGGGCCAACGTCCTGACTTTC
many	TRBV10-3	TRBJ1-2	TRBD1	CAISEGQGLTGYTF	TGTGCCATCAGTGAGGGACAGGGTCTCACTGGCTACACCTTC
few	TRBV6-1	TRBJ1-2	NA	CASSPLDGLRNGYTF	TGTGCCAGCAGCCCTCTAGACGGACTCAGGAATGGCTACACCTTC
many	TRBV6-1	TRBJ2-1	NA	CASRKAGSSYNEQFF	TGTGCCAGCCGAAAAGCGGGTAGCTCCTACAATGAGCAGTTCTTC
NA	TRBV9	TRBJ1-6	TRBD1	CASSATGQYNSPLHF	TGTGCCAGCAGCGCCACGGGACAGTATAATTCACCCCTCCACTTT
NA	TRBV10-3	TRBJ2-7	NA	CAISGVIGAYEQYF	TGTGCCATCAGTGGGGTAATCGGAGCCTACGAGCAGTACTTC
many	TRBV12-3/TRBV12-4	TRBJ2-5	NA	CASSLGRGRETQYF	TGTGCCAGCAGTCTCGGACGAGGGCGGGAGACCCAGTACTTC
many	TRBV6-1	TRBJ1-4	NA	CASSGATATNEKLFF	TGTGCCAGCTCGGGGGCGACAGCAACTAATGAAAAACTGTTTTTT
few	TRBV24-1	TRBJ1-1	NA	CATSDNSGRTAFF	TGTGCCACCAGTGATAATTCAGGGAGGACAGCTTTCTTT
few	TRBV24-1	TRBJ2-2	NA	CATSDPTRNTGELFF	TGTGCCACCAGTGACCCGACTCGGAACACCGGGGAGCTGTTTTTT
many	TRBV28	TRBJ1-1	NA	CASSLKAAGAFTEAFF	TGTGCCAGCAGTTTAAAAGCGGCAGGGGCGTTCACTGAAGCTTTCTTT
NA	TRBV7-9	TRBJ2-2	TRBD2	CASSLGGDRDGGETSGRRTGELFF	TGTGCCAGCAGCTTAGGAGGGGACAGGGACGGAGGAGAAACTAGCGGGAGGCGCACCGGGGAGCTGTTTTTT
once	TRBV6-1	TRBJ1-4	NA	CASRGDPGSNEKLFF	TGTGCCAGCAGGGGTGACCCCGGCTCGAATGAAAAACTGTTTTTT
few	TRBV5-8	TRBJ2-7	TRBD2	CASSSTGTSFEEQYF	TGTGCCAGCAGCAGTACCGGGACTAGCTTTGAGGAGCAGTACTTC
many	TRBV7-9	TRBJ1-1	TRBD1	CASSLPRTGWNTEAFF	TGTGCCAGCAGCTTACCTCGGACAGGGTGGAACACTGAAGCTTTCTTT
NA	TRBV2	TRBJ1-6	TRBD1	CASRKGTVRNSPLHF	TGTGCCAGCAGGAAGGGGACAGTACGAAATTCACCCCTCCACTTT
many	TRBV20-1	TRBJ2-7	TRBD2	CSASSGTSGYEQYF	TGCAGTGCTAGCTCCGGGACTAGCGGTTACGAGCAGTACTTC
NA	TRBV7-9	TRBJ2-7	TRBD2	CASSRGTGTSVRYEQYF	TGTGCCAGCAGCCGAGGGACCGGGACTAGCGTTCGCTACGAGCAGTACTTC
many	TRBV7-9	TRBJ2-1	NA	CASSLKWDEQFF	TGTGCCAGCAGCTTAAAATGGGATGAGCAGTTCTTC
NA	TRBV11-2	TRBJ2-7	NA	CASRSAVLTPYEQYF	TGTGCCAGCAGGTCCGCGGTGTTGACACCTTACGAGCAGTACTTC
few	TRBV9	TRBJ2-2	TRBD1	CASSTGQGYLSGELFF	TGTGCCAGCAGCACAGGACAGGGGTATTTATCCGGGGAGCTGTTTTTT
NA	TRBV7-6	TRBJ1-2	NA	CASSLGRTYGYTF	TGTGCCAGCAGCTTAGGGCGGACCTATGGCTACACCTTC
few	TRBV4-2	TRBJ2-7	TRBD2	CASRSLAGRYEQYF	TGTGCCAGCAGGTCGCTAGCGGGGAGATACGAGCAGTACTTC
few	TRBV4-1	TRBJ1-2	NA	CASSQGLDRLHGYTF	TGCGCCAGCAGCCAAGGATTAGACAGGCTTCATGGCTACACCTTC
few	TRBV6-1	TRBJ2-1	TRBD2	CASRGGGLAGYNEQFF	TGTGCCAGCAGGGGCGGCGGACTAGCGGGATACAATGAGCAGTTCTTC
many	TRBV28	TRBJ1-3	NA	CASQPPTWNTIYF	TGTGCCAGTCAACCCCCCACCTGGAACACCATATATTTT
many	TRBV20-1	TRBJ2-1	TRBD2	CSARSAGVVSDEQFF	TGCAGTGCTAGAAGCGCGGGAGTCGTATCCGATGAGCAGTTCTTC
few	TRBV19	TRBJ2-1	NA	CASSTTSYEQFF	TGTGCCAGTAGTACCACTAGTTATGAGCAGTTCTTC
few	TRBV25-1	TRBJ2-2	TRBD2	CASSEGAGGSAGELFF	TGTGCCAGCAGTGAAGGAGCGGGGGGGTCCGCCGGGGAGCTGTTTTTT
NA	TRBV27	TRBJ1-5	NA	CASSLGAGLKPQHF	TGTGCCAGCAGTTTAGGGGCAGGTCTGAAGCCCCAGCATTTT
few	TRBV6-1	TRBJ1-5	NA	CASSNSRILQGGNQPQHF	TGTGCCAGCAGTAACTCAAGAATACTACAGGGTGGGAATCAGCCCCAGCATTTT
few	TRBV7-9	TRBJ2-3	TRBD2	CASSLGASGTSTDTQYF	TGTGCCAGCAGCTTAGGGGCTAGCGGGACTAGCACAGATACGCAGTATTTT
few	TRBV15	TRBJ2-7	NA	CATSRGDGAYEQYF	TGTGCCACCAGCAGAGGGGACGGGGCCTACGAGCAGTACTTC
many	TRBV20-1	TRBJ1-1	NA	CSASGKWRTEAFF	TGCAGTGCTAGCGGGAAGTGGAGGACTGAAGCTTTCTTT
many	TRBV2	TRBJ1-5	NA	CASSVRARNQPQHF	TGTGCCAGCAGTGTCAGGGCGCGCAATCAGCCCCAGCATTTT